A single T cell receptor beta chain is shown here with its context. The antigen remains unidentified. This sample was included in a study of regulatory T cells. Overall study results and limits: Hydrophobic residues at CDR3 positions 6 and 7 were enriched in conventional CD4+ T cells of CD3G-deficient patients.

At testing, patients were 2 to 39 years old, with reduced naive and increased memory T-cell proportions. Primers: 52 TRBV forward and 13 TRBJ reverse. Sequencing was performed with immunoSEQ multiplex PCR; in TCRdb, only in-frame clones are kept and a portion is missing. The sample shows approximately 37,000 clones, about 89% of them seen only once. What was sequenced was conventional CD4+ T cells sorted from blood. The sequence was collected from a young adult with CD3G deficiency.

For the CDR3, the DNA is TGCGCCAGCAGCTTCGGTACCCACACTGGGGCCAACGTCCTGACTTTC. Amino acids: CASSFGTHTGANVLTF. The rearrangement links TRBV5-1 to TRBJ2-6; D gene unclear. Germline CDR1 reads SGHRS; CDR2 reads YFSETQ. This CDR3 spans 16 amino acids. Trimming took off 2 bases at V and 2 bases at J, with 11 bases between the two ends. Looking up the rest from reference TRBV5-1 and TRBJ2-6 gives the full variable domain: KAGVTQTPRYLIKTRGQQVTLSCSPISGHRSVSWYQQTPGQGLQFLFEYFSETQRNKGNFPGRFSGRQFSNSRSEMNVSTLELGDSALYLCASSFGTHTGANVLTFGAGSRLTVL.